Listed below are T cell receptor beta chains from one sample, sequenced in a study of blood T cell repertoires in COVID-19. Only in-frame clones appear in the TCRdb table, and some are missing; sequencing was by immunoSEQ multiplex PCR. The sample shows 250,000 or so clones, around 90% of them seen only once. The sequenced sample consisted of peripheral blood. The receptor set was obtained from a man between 18 and 29 years old with active or convalescent COVID-19. Each CDR3 is given without its conserved first and last residue.

>TRBV29-1|9
SVDLGQGYT
>TRBV6-5|11
ASRSGTAGPLH
>TRBV6-5|13
ALQWGLAVQETQY
>TRBV19|14
ASSIKARGITDTQY
>TRBV5-6|15
ASSLRRDPRMNTEAF
>TRBV27|12
ASSYGGVNTEAF
>TRBV6-4|13
ASSELSGGATEQF
>TRBV2|12
ASSEGAGGETQY
>TRBV28|16
ASSSPGLAGLYYNEQF
>TRBV10-3|13
ASSTGGIAYYGYT
>TRBV7-2|11
ASAEGNTGELF
>TRBV12-3/TRBV12-4|11
ASSLALPEKLF
>TRBV11-1|12
ASSTQVSGSPLH
>TRBV11-3|11
ASTPTGRETQY
>TRBV2|13
ASSLTGVGDYGYT
>TRBV19|10
ASSINRGLYT
>TRBV7-3|11
ASSNRVNTEAF
>TRBV4-3|15
ASSQDARQSTNEKLF
>TRBV10-1|11
ASSSDRGDEQY
>TRBV10-2|13
ASSVTRTGSTEAF
>TRBV7-3|14
ASSPSGQGFNDEQF
>TRBV9|16
ASSVGPLGTGARGELF
>TRBV2|15
ASSLRGTSGGSYEQY
>TRBV11-3|11
ASSLSSQGEQY
>TRBV18|12
ASSLGQGTYEQY
>TRBV11-2|13
ASSLWGQGHEKLF
>TRBV7-2|12
ASSLVRELNEAF
>TRBV2|13
ASSEAGQGGSGYT
>TRBV18|12
ASSPDRGLNEQF
>TRBV3-1/TRBV3-2|14
ASSTRLAGVPETQY
>TRBV27|12
ASSLFLGGTEAF
>TRBV5-6|14
ASSGKSQGKNSPLH
>TRBV5-1|14
ASSFLGLAGGPEQF
>TRBV7-2|13
ASSSRTGGTDTQY
>TRBV10-1|9
ASSGGTEAF
>TRBV28|15
ASSLLGRERGTGELF
>TRBV7-2|10
ASSVNSDTQY
>TRBV6-1|10
ASSELGNTIY
>TRBV29-1|15
SALGVAGELAKNIQY
>TRBV7-7|15
ASSLAVASGAQETQY
>TRBV27|10
ASSFPRGTQY
>TRBV7-2|12
ASSKPGLTDTQY
>TRBV11-2|14
ASLGPTSGRYNEQF
>TRBV5-8|8
ASSLVHQY
>TRBV7-2|14
ASSRDRASYNSPLH
>TRBV6-1|13
ASSENYFSYNEQF
>TRBV6-5|13
ASSYSGDTTYEQY
>TRBV5-4|11
ASSLQGAEGYT
>TRBV2|14
ATLTTTSGNQETQY
>TRBV6-5|12
ASSYGSKDQPQH
>TRBV18|14
ASSPPPGFMNTEAF
>TRBV4-3|13
ASSQDPGRNTEAF
>TRBV19|15
ASSIFSGDPTGNTIY
>TRBV9|13
ASSHRSSPGNTIY